A single sample is the source of the 14 T cell receptor beta chains below, sequenced in a study of metastatic and nonmetastatic thyroid tumors. There were no patients who had received any treatment before thyroid surgery. Via MiXCR, TCRdb re-called the PCR reads. The data hold roughly 4,700 clones, with about 30% observed a single time. The sample taken for sequencing was adjacent normal tissue. The receptors originated from a female donor with papillary thyroid cancer or a benign thyroid nodule (not recorded which). Some clones in this sample may be carry-over from other donors' samples.

The J gene is TRBJ2-1, the V gene TRBV6-1; TRBD1 agrees at 8 bases. Germline loops: CDR1 MNHNS, CDR2 SASEGT. The CDR3 sequence is 16 residues long. V lost 5 bases to trimming and J lost 1 base; unmatched junction nucleotides: 7. The CDR3 DNA reads TGTGCCAGCAGTCCTTCAGGGGGCAAATCCTACAATGAGCAGTTCTTC. This encodes CASSPSGGKSYNEQFF.

This clone was seen ten or more times. CDR3 sequence (DNA): TGTGCCAGCAGCCAAGATTGGGGATACAATGAGCAGTTCTTC. This translates into CASSQDWGYNEQFF. The V and J genes are TRBV4-2 and TRBJ2-1; D is unresolved. Germline V gene lookup returns CDR1 LGHNA and CDR2 YNFKEQ. There are 14 residues in the CDR3. V was cut by 0 bases and J by 4 bases, with 7 bases left in between.

This clone was observed a handful of times. This rearrangement joins TRBV27 to TRBJ2-1, with 11 bases aligning to TRBD2. V dropped 5 bases and J dropped 10; count of bases not matched to a gene: 13. CDR3 length: 16 residues. CDR1 is MNHEY and CDR2 is SMNVEV in the germline V gene (reference sequence). CDR3 sequence: CASSPRGTSGPLEQFF. DNA for the CDR3: TGTGCCAGCAGTCCTCGGGGGACTAGCGGACCCCTGGAGCAGTTCTTC.

This clone was counted only a few times. The J gene is TRBJ1-3, the V gene TRBV28; TRBD1 might be the D (5 bases). Trimming cost V 6 bases and J 4 bases, with 16 bases left between them. The CDR3 runs 15 residues. CDR1 MDHEN and CDR2 SYDVKM come from the germline V gene. DNA of the CDR3: TGTGCCAGCAGCGACCCCGGGGCTTACGGAAACACCATATATTTT. Its translation: CASSDPGAYGNTIYF.

This clone was seen only a few times. V and J are TRBV7-3 and TRBJ2-2; D call uncertain. CDR3 length: 14 amino acids. Germline CDR1 SGHTA, CDR2 FQGTGA. The V end was cut by 1 base, the J end by 11 bases, with 14 bases between. The CDR3 region has the DNA TGTGCCAGCAGCTTAAGTGTGGACGCCCGTGAGCTGTTTTTT. Its protein is CASSLSVDARELFF. Full variable domain (outside the CDR3, taken from reference TRBV7-3 and TRBJ2-2): GAGVSQTPSNKVTEKGKYVELRCDPISGHTALYWYRQSLGQGPEFLIYFQGTGAADDSGLPNDRFFAVRPEGSVSTLKIQRTERGDSAVYLCASSLSVDARELFFGEGSRLTVL.

By proportion, this clone is medium-sized. The chain is built from TRBV6-9 and TRBJ2-1; TRBD2 matches at 12 bases. The CDR3 covers 19 residues. After removal of 4 bases from V and 4 bases from J, the junction contained 14 bases not matched to a gene. CDR1 is MNHGY and CDR2 is SVAAGI in the germline V gene. The CDR3: CASSCRDGGLAGLYNEQFF. CDR3 nucleotides: TGTGCCAGCAGTTGCCGGGACGGAGGACTAGCGGGACTTTACAATGAGCAGTTCTTC.

This clone was found a few times. This chain connects TRBV19 to TRBJ1-2, with 9 nucleotides matching TRBD1. Germline loops: CDR1 LNHDA, CDR2 SQIVND (reference sequence). V gave up 5 bases and J gave up 7 bases; unmatched junction bases: 11. CDR3 size: 15 residues. The CDR3 region is CASSAIRTGAGGYTF. The CDR3 DNA sequence: TGTGCCAGTAGTGCTATCCGGACAGGGGCTGGTGGCTACACCTTC.

The genes are TRBV28 and TRBJ1-2; 12 bases align to TRBD1. The CDR3 totals 17 residues. Germline V lookup: CDR1 MDHEN, CDR2 SYDVKM. Trimming at V came to 7 bases and at J to 0 bases, leaving 9 bases not matched to a gene. The CDR3 region is CASTSGTGGLANYGYTF. CDR3 DNA sequence: TGTGCCAGCACCTCCGGGACAGGGGGCCTTGCTAACTATGGCTACACCTTC.

The rearrangement uses TRBV11-2 and TRBJ2-7; 7 bases are a match to TRBD2. CDR3 size: 15 residues. The germline gives CDR1 SGHAT, CDR2 FQNNGV. The J segment lost 0 bases and the V segment lost 5 bases, leaving 7 bases of the junction unmatched. DNA of the CDR3: TGTGCCAGCAGCCTCACTAGCGCGAGCTCCTACGAGCAGTACTTC. This translates into CASSLTSASSYEQYF.

This clone appeared once. The chain links TRBV18 to TRBJ1-5; D possibly corresponds to TRBD1 (5 bases). Germline loops: CDR1 KGHSH, CDR2 LQKENI. The CDR3 sequence is 14 residues long. The germline V and J ends were trimmed by 3 bases and 6 bases, with 12 bases remaining between them. The CDR3 sequence: CASSPGGESQPQHF. The CDR3 DNA is TGTGCCAGCTCACCGGGGGGGGAGTCTCAGCCCCAGCATTTT.

The chain joins TRBV28 to TRBJ2-1; perhaps TRBD1 as D (6 bases). The CDR3 sequence is 17 residues long. Germline CDR1 is MDHEN and CDR2 is SYDVKM. Deletions cut 2 bases from V and 0 bases from J, with 14 bases between. CDR3: CASSLIPGASSYNEQFF. In nucleotides, the CDR3 is TGTGCCAGCAGTTTAATCCCAGGGGCGAGCTCCTACAATGAGCAGTTCTTC.

CDR3 coding DNA: TGCAGTGCTAGCGCTCCAGGGGGGAGCAATCAGCCCCAGCATTTT. Residues: CSASAPGGSNQPQHF. The chain recombines TRBV20-1 with TRBJ1-5; 7 bases match TRBD1. V dropped 3 bases and J dropped 1; count of bases not matched to a gene: 6. The CDR3 contains 15 residues. Per germline, CDR1 DFQATT and CDR2 SNEGSKA (reference sequence).

The CDR3 sequence: CASSVGGDPYNEQFF. Here the CDR3 DNA reads TGTGCCAGCAGCGTTGGCGGGGACCCTTACAATGAGCAGTTCTTC. The gene calls are TRBV9 and TRBJ2-1; possibly TRBD2 for D (6 bases). This CDR3 comprises 15 residues. Trimming took off 2 bases at V and 4 bases at J, with 13 bases between the two ends. CDR1 and CDR2 (germline): SGDLS, YYNGEE.

The V and J genes are TRBV9 and TRBJ2-7; D tentatively reads TRBD1 or TRBD2 (5 bases each). Germline assignment: CDR1 SGDLS and CDR2 YYNGEE. This CDR3 is 14 amino acids long. Trimming removed 1 base at V and 3 bases at J, with 11 bases between. In nucleotides, the CDR3 is TGTGCCAGCAGCGTATCTAGCCAGGGCTACGAGCAGTACTTC. It specifies CASSVSSQGYEQYF.